This T cell receptor (beta chain) is drawn from a study of cytomegalovirus exposure and HLA in healthy donors. Notes on the study in general: Published work reported that the classifier diagnosed cytomegalovirus status with high specificity and sensitivity. Later, an analysis found that common viral pathogens appeared to be linked with several of the most significant clusters.

The CDR3 consists of 14 residues. With 0 bases clipped from V and 6 bases from J, the junction kept 5 bases outside the gene matches. Germline CDR1 reads SGHRS; CDR2 reads YFSETQ. About this clone: What it recognizes is unknown.

Primers for the PCR totalled 60 Vbeta and 13 Jbeta. Original analysis: The count from a later analysis was tens of millions of unique TCR beta chains, some 11 million of them shared. Profiled with immunoSEQ multiplex PCR; TCRdb holds only in-frame clones, not every one. D and trimming come from the DNA, and the V and J calls and clone size come from that table. The sample holds 150,000 to 200,000 clones, roughly 80% seen once. Specimen: PBMCs. The rearrangement joins TRBV5-1 to TRBJ2-7; 8 bases are shared with TRBD2. This clonotype was obtained from a man younger than 35 in good health and CMV-seronegative. This chain's CDR3 is CASSLVGTSREQYF. CDR3 nucleotide sequence: TGCGCCAGCAGCTTGGTTGGGACTAGTCGCGAGCAGTACTTC.